This T cell receptor (beta chain) emerged from a study of OX40 agonist ivuxolimab in advanced cancers. Overall study: A history of anti-PD-1, anti-PD-L1 or anti-CTLA-4 therapy was acceptable, and 40% had some. Three patients, one with hepatocellular carcinoma and two with cutaneous melanoma, responded partially. Study-level points and caveats: By week 6 at 0.1 to 3.0 mg/kg, blood CD4+ and CD8+ T cells had expanded clonally.

In regard to this clone: The antigen remains unidentified.

In germline, CDR1 is MRHNA, CDR2 SNTAGT. The CDR3 runs to 15 residues. Unmatched junction bases numbered 6, after V lost 4 bases and J lost 7 bases. Anyone with autoimmune disease history or systemic immunosuppression was excluded. TCRdb keeps only in-frame clones here, not all; method: immunoSEQ multiplex PCR. The data show under 200,000 clones, around 94% seen once. This receptor was identified in an adult with an advanced solid tumor such as melanoma, head and neck, liver or kidney cancer. The source was CD4+ or CD8+ T cells sorted from blood, collected in a trial of the OX40 agonist ivuxolimab. The genes are TRBV6-4 and TRBJ2-2; 10 nucleotides match TRBD1. The CDR3 region is CASSAQTGGFGELFF. The CDR3 DNA sequence: TGTGCCAGCAGTGCGCAGACAGGGGGCTTCGGGGAGCTGTTTTTT.